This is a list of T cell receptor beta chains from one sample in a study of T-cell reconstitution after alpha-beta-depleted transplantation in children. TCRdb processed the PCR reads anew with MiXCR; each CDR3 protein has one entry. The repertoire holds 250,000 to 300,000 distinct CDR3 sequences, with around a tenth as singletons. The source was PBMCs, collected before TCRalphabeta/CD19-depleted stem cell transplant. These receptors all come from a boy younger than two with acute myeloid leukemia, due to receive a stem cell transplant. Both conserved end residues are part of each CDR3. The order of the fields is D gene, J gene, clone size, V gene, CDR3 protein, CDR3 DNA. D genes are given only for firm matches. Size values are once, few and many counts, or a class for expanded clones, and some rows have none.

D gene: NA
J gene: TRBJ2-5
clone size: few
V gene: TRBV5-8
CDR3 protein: CASSRLEVVTQYF
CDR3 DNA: TGTGCCAGCAGCCGACTAGAAGTTGTGACCCAGTACTTC

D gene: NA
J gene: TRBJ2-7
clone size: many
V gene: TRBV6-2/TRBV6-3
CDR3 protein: CASSSGQIPYEQYF
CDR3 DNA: TGTGCCAGCAGTTCCGGACAGATACCCTACGAGCAGTACTTC

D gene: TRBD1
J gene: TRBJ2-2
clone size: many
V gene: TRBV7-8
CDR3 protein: CASSFAWRTGGAGNTGELFF
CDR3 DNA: TGTGCCAGCAGCTTCGCCTGGAGGACAGGGGGCGCGGGGAACACCGGGGAGCTGTTTTTT

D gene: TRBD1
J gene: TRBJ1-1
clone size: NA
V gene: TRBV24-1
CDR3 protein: CATRNRGRDEAFF
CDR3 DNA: TGTGCCACCAGGAACAGGGGACGGGATGAAGCTTTCTTT

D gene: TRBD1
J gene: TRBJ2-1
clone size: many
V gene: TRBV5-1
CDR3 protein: CASSPGTGPYNEQFF
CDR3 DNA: TGCGCCAGCAGCCCCGGGACAGGGCCCTACAATGAGCAGTTCTTC

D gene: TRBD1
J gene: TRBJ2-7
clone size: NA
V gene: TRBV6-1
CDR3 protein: CASRTDRGRSSYEQYF
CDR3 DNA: TGTGCCAGCAGAACAGACAGGGGACGAAGCTCCTACGAGCAGTACTTC

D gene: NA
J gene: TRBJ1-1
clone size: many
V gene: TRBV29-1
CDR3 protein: CSVEVKGMNTEAFF
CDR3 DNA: TGCAGCGTTGAAGTCAAAGGGATGAACACTGAAGCTTTCTTT

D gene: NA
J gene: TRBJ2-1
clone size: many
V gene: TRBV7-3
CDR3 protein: CASSSMGATYNEQFF
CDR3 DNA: TGTGCCAGCAGCTCTATGGGGGCCACCTACAATGAGCAGTTCTTC

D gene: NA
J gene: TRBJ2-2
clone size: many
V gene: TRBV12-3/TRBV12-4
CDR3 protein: CASRDSGTGELFF
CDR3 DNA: TGTGCCAGCAGGGACAGTGGGACCGGGGAGCTGTTTTTT

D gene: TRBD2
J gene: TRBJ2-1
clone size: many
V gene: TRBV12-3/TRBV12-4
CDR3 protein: CASSSTSGEYNEQFF
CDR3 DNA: TGTGCCAGCAGTTCGACTAGCGGGGAGTACAATGAGCAGTTCTTC

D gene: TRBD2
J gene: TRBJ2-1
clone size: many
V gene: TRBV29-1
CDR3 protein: CSVGPGLASYNEQFF
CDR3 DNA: TGCAGCGTTGGTCCGGGACTAGCGTCCTACAATGAGCAGTTCTTC

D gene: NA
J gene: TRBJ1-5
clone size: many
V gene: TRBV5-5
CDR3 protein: CASSLERQGRGNQPQHF
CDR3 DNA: TGTGCCAGCAGCTTGGAGAGGCAGGGAAGGGGGAATCAGCCCCAGCATTTT

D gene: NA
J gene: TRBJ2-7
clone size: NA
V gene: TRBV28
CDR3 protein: CASSLGPSLYEQYF
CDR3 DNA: TGTGCCAGCAGTTTGGGTCCCTCCCTCTACGAGCAGTACTTC

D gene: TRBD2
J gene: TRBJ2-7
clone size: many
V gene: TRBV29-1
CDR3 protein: CSVGGTSGSYEQYF
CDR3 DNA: TGCAGCGTTGGTGGGACTAGCGGGAGTTACGAGCAGTACTTC

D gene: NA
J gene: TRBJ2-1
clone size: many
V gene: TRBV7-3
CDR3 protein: CASSLGSGTAINEQFF
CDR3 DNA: TGTGCCAGCAGCCTTGGGTCCGGGACGGCTATTAATGAGCAGTTCTTC

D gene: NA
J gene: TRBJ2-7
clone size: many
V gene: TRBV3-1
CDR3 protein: CASSQGEGMGYEQYF
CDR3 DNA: TGTGCCAGCAGCCAAGGTGAGGGGATGGGTTACGAGCAGTACTTC

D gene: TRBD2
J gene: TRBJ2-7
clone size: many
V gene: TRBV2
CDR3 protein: CASARLADSYEQYF
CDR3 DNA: TGTGCCAGCGCTAGGCTAGCGGACTCCTACGAGCAGTACTTC

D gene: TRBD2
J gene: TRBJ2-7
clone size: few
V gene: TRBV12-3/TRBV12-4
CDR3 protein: CASSARLAGAYEQYF
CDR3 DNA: TGTGCCAGCAGTGCCCGACTAGCGGGGGCCTACGAGCAGTACTTC

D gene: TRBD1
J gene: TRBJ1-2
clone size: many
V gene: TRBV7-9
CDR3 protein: CASSLEGDRGHYGYTF
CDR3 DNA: TGTGCCAGCAGCTTAGAAGGGGACAGGGGGCACTATGGCTACACCTTC

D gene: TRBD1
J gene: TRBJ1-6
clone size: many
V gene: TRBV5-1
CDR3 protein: CATKEGAPNSPLHF
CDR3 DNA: TGCGCCACCAAGGAGGGGGCCCCGAATTCACCCCTCCACTTT

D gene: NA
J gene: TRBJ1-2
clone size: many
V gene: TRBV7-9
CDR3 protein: CASSLAHSNPYGYTF
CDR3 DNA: TGTGCCAGCAGCTTAGCTCACAGCAACCCCTATGGCTACACCTTC

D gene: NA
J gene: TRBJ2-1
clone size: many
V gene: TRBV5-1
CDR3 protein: CASSSSGGTSGEQFF
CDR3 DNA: TGCGCCAGCAGCTCGTCGGGTGGGACATCGGGAGAGCAGTTCTTC

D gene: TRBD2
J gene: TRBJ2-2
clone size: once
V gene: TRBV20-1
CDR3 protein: CSASAPGTSGSHTGELFF
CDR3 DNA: TGCAGTGCTAGCGCCCCTGGGACTAGCGGGAGTCACACCGGGGAGCTGTTTTTT

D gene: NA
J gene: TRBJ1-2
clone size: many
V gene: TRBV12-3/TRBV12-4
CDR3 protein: CASSLSEVYGYTF
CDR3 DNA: TGTGCCAGCAGTTTATCGGAGGTCTATGGCTACACCTTC

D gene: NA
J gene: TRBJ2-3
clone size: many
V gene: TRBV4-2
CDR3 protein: CASSQDLLGPGPDTQYF
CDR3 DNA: TGTGCCAGCAGCCAAGATCTATTAGGGCCCGGTCCGGATACGCAGTATTTT

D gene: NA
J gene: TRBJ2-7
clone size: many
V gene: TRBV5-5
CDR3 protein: CASSLEARASYEQYF
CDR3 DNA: TGTGCCAGCAGCTTGGAGGCCAGGGCGTCCTACGAGCAGTACTTC

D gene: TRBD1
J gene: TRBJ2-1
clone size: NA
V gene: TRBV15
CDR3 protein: CATSRARGQGKYNEQFF
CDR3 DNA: TGTGCCACCAGCAGAGCCCGCGGACAGGGGAAGTACAATGAGCAGTTCTTC

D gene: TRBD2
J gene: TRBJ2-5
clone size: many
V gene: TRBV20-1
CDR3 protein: CSAVPGLAGAEETQYF
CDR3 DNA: TGCAGTGCCGTCCCCGGACTAGCGGGAGCCGAGGAGACCCAGTACTTC

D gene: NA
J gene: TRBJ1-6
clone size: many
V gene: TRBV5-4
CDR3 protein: CASSQLWGTGDSPLHF
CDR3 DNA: TGTGCCAGCAGCCAGCTCTGGGGGACCGGGGATTCACCCCTCCACTTT

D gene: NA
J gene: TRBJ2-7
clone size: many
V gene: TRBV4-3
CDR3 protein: CASSLLVKGGYEQYF
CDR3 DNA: TGCGCCAGCAGCCTCCTGGTTAAGGGGGGCTACGAGCAGTACTTC

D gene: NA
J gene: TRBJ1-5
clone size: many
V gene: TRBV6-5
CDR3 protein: CASSNPGHSKGQPQHF
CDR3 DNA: TGTGCCAGCAGTAACCCGGGGCACTCCAAGGGTCAGCCCCAGCATTTT

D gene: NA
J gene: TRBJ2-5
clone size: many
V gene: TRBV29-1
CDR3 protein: CSAKQGETQYF
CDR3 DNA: TGCAGCGCGAAACAGGGAGAGACCCAGTACTTC

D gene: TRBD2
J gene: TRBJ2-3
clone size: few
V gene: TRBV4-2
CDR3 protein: CASSQEPRLAGGADTQYF
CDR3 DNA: TGTGCCAGCAGCCAAGAACCCCGACTAGCGGGGGGGGCAGATACGCAGTATTTT

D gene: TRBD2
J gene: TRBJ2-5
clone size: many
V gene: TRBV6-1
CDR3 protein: CASSERLAGAWETQYF
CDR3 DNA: TGTGCCAGCAGTGAAAGGCTAGCGGGAGCCTGGGAGACCCAGTACTTC

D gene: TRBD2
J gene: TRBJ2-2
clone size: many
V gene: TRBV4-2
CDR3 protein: CASSQDLVTSGTGELFF
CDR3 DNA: TGTGCCAGCAGCCAAGATCTTGTCACTAGCGGGACCGGGGAGCTGTTTTTT

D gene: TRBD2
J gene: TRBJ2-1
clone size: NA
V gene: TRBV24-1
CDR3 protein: CATSDHGEGDPNEQFF
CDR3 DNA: TGTGCCACCAGTGATCACGGGGAGGGCGACCCCAATGAGCAGTTCTTC

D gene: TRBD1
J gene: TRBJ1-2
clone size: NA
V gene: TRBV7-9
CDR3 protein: CASSTRQGYGYTF
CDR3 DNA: TGTGCCAGCAGCACCCGACAGGGGTATGGCTACACCTTC

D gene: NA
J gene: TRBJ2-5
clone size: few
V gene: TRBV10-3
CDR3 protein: CAISESWRGYIQETQYF
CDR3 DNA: TGTGCCATCAGTGAGTCATGGAGGGGGTACATCCAAGAGACCCAGTACTTC

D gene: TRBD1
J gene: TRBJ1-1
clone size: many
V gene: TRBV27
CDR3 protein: CASSWDRVRGAEAFF
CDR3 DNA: TGTGCCAGCAGTTGGGACAGGGTTCGAGGGGCTGAAGCTTTCTTT

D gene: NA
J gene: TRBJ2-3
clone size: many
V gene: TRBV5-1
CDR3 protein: CASSLISTDTQYF
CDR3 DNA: TGCGCCAGCAGCTTGATCAGCACAGATACGCAGTATTTT

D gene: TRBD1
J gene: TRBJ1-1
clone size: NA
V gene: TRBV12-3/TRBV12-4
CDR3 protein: CASSAHRGRYTEAFF
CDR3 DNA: TGTGCCAGCAGTGCGCACAGGGGGCGGTACACTGAAGCTTTCTTT

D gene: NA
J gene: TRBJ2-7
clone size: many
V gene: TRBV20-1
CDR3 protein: CSAKDSYEQYF
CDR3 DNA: TGCAGTGCCAAGGACAGCTACGAGCAGTACTTC

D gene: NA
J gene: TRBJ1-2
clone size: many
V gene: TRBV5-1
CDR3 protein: CASSLTGRASGYTF
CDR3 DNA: TGCGCCAGCAGCTTGACAGGGAGGGCGTCCGGCTACACCTTC

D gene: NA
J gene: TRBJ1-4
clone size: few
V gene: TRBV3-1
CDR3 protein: CATSPFRGPSTNEKLFF
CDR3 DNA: TGTGCCACCTCCCCTTTTAGGGGCCCTTCAACTAATGAAAAACTGTTTTTT

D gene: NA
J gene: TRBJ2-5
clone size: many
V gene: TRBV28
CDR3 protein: CASSLSLLKLYF
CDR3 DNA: TGTGCCAGCAGTTTATCCCTATTAAAACTGTACTTC

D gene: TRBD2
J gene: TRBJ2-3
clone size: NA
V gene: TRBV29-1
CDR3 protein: CSVDGYSGASTDTQYF
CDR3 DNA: TGCAGCGTTGACGGGTACAGCGGGGCGAGCACAGATACGCAGTATTTT

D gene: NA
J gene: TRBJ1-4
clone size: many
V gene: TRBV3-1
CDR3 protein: CASSQIPDEKLFF
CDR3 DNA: TGTGCCAGCAGCCAAATCCCCGATGAAAAACTGTTTTTT

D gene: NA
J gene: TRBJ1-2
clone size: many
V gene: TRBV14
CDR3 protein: CASSQDTDDPSPHGYTF
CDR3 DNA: TGTGCCAGCAGCCAAGATACCGACGATCCTTCACCCCATGGCTACACCTTC

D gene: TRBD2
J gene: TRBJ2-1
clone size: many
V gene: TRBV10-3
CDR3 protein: CAIKISGMYNEQFF
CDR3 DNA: TGTGCCATCAAAATTAGCGGGATGTACAATGAGCAGTTCTTC

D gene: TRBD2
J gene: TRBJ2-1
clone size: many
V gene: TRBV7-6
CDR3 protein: CASTTVGREANNEQFF
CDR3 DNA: TGTGCCAGCACAACCGTGGGGCGGGAGGCTAACAATGAGCAGTTCTTC

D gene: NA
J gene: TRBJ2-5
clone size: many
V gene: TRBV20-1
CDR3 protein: CSALLQETQYF
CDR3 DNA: TGCAGTGCTCTTCTCCAAGAGACCCAGTACTTC

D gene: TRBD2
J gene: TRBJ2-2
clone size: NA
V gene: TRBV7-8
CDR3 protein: CASSLGGLATNTGELFF
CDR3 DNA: TGTGCCAGCAGCTTAGGGGGACTAGCGACGAACACCGGGGAGCTGTTTTTT

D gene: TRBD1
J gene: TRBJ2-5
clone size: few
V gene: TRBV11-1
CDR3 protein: CASSLYRTGGETQYF
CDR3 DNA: TGTGCCAGCAGCTTATACAGGACAGGGGGAGAGACCCAGTACTTC